This T cell receptor (beta chain) appears in the sequencing data of a study of blood T cell repertoires in COVID-19. Study summary: COVID-19 samples from acute and convalescent phases originated in the United States, Italy and Spain. The cDNA or gDNA used as material had been derived from T cells, B-cell-depleted T cells, or PBMCs.

Original processing methods: Amplifying reference gene primers gave estimates of nucleated cell counts. This table comes from immunoSEQ multiplex PCR, and its TCRdb copy is limited to in-frame clones, with some not included. Clone size and V and J calls were adopted from that table, with D and trimming inferred from the DNA. The table has about 220,000 clones, approximately 84% seen once. The V gene's germline CDR1 is MNHEY and CDR2 SMNVEV (reference sequence). CDR3 length: 15 amino acids. Trimming cost V 3 bases and J 6 bases, with 12 bases left between them. This clone has just one count. Symptom resolution, clearance, or two negative PCRs marked donors in Cohort 3 as recovered.

This TCR was recovered from a middle-aged man who had recovered from COVID-19. The chain is built from TRBV27 and TRBJ1-6; maybe TRBD1 (6 bases). Specimen: PBMCs or T cells enriched from blood (not recorded which). This chain's CDR3 is CASSFSTGSNSPLHF. CDR3 DNA: TGTGCCAGCAGTTTTTCTACAGGGAGTAATTCACCCCTCCACTTT.